This TCR beta chain was captured in a study of tumor and adjacent non-tumor tissue in lung cancer. General study results and limits: Shorter survival was associated with higher TCR diversity in tumors.

Three rounds of nested PCR, following a modified ARM-PCR protocol, produced the TCRbeta library. Via MiXCR, TCRdb re-called the multiplex PCR reads, giving one row per CDR3 protein. The table shows about 98,000 distinct CDR3 sequences, with 80% occurring only once. No cell sorting was done before RNA was extracted from the tissue. The normal lung tissue was taken more than 3 cm from the tumor edge. The CDR3 runs 16 residues. The germline CDR1 and CDR2 sequences are SGHDT and YYEEEE. Concerning this clonotype itself: Its antigen remains unknown.

Sequences were obtained from distant non-tumor lung tissue. The chain joins TRBV5-6 to TRBJ1-1; D is unresolved. The origin of this receptor is a man in his 60s with small cell lung cancer. CDR3 sequence: CAGSLASGIANTEAFF. The DNA of the CDR3 is TGTGCTGGCAGCTTGGCCTCCGGGATAGCGAACACTGAAGCTTTCTTT.